One and the same sample provided the 4 T cell receptor beta chains below, sequenced in a study of post-analysis software for immune sequencing data. These receptors' targets are unknown. Study-level findings and limits: Controls had lower frequencies than patients of about 5 TRBV segments, which included TRBV5-6, TRBV5-1 and TRBV20-1.

TCR beta cDNA libraries had unique molecular identifiers. TCRdb independently ran MiXCR on the PCR reads; one entry per CDR3 protein. The table records under 200,000 distinct CDR3 sequences, 25% to 30% of them present only once. Sample: blood. Every receptor here comes from a girl aged 2 to 17 with multiple sclerosis.

This clonotype was counted only a few times. V gene TRBV12-3 or TRBV12-4 combines with J gene TRBJ2-2; D may correspond to TRBD1 or TRBD2 (5 bases each). The V end was cut by 6 bases, the J end by 2 bases, with 10 bases between. This CDR3 spans 14 amino acids. CDR3 amino acids: CASRRDQNTGELFF. CDR3 coding DNA: TGTGCCAGCAGACGGGACCAAAACACCGGGGAGCTGTTTTTT.

This clonotype was counted many times. J is TRBJ2-7 and V is TRBV5-1; D is ambiguous. The CDR3 is 15 residues long. V shed 3 bases and J shed 2 bases, with 15 bases lying between them. Germline values: CDR1 SGHRS, CDR2 YFSETQ. The DNA for the CDR3 is TGCGCCAGCAGCTACTCTCCGGGTAGCCCCTACGAGCAGTACTTC. Translated: CASSYSPGSPYEQYF.

Worth noting for this clonotype: This clone may be a read error of a much larger clone one base away. The V call is TRBV4-1, the J call TRBJ2-1; unclear D gene. Trimming cost V 1 base and J 0 bases, with 10 bases left between them. CDR1 is MGHRA and CDR2 is YSYEKL in the germline V gene. The CDR3 runs 16 residues. This chain's CDR3 is CASSQGRNTSYNEQFF. The DNA for the CDR3 is TGCGCCAGCAGCCAAGGCCGGAACACCTCCTACAATGAGCAGTTCTTC.

As to this clonotype: A much larger clone differs from this one at a single base, so this may be a read error. The chain combines TRBV4-2 with TRBJ2-1, with TRBD2 matching over 11 bases. The germline gives CDR1 LGHNA, CDR2 YNFKEQ. The CDR3 extends over 13 amino acids. In DNA, the CDR3 is TGTGCAGGGGTAGCGGGAGGGGATAGTGAGCAGTTCTTC. This sequence encodes CAGVAGGDSEQFF.